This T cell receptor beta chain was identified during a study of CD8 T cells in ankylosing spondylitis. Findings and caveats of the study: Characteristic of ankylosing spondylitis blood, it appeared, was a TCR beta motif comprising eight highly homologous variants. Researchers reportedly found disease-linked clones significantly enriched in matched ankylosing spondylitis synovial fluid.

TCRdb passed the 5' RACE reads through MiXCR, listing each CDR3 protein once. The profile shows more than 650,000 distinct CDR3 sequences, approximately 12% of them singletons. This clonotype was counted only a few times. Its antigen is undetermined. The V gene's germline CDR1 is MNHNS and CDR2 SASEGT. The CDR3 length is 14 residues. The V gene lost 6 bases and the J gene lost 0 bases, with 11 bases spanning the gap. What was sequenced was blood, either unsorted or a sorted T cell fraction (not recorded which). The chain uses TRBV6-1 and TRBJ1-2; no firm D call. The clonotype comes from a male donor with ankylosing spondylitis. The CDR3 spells CASSRIEPNYGYTF. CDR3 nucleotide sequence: TGTGCCAGCAGCCGCATAGAACCTAACTATGGCTACACCTTC.